Sequencing of this T cell receptor (beta chain) was carried out in a study of blood T cells in healthy people across ages. In regard to this clonotype: No antigen is known for it. Germline is not matched at one junction end, which may reflect a read error.

Germline assignment: CDR1 DFQATT and CDR2 SNEGSKA (reference sequence). The length of the CDR3 is 15 residues. Combining a sample-barcoded 5' primer with a J-beta primer mix, a second PCR ran for roughly 6 to 11 cycles. Every sample gave at least 3 million paired-end reads containing CDR3. TCRdb called the 5' RACE reads again in MiXCR, with one record for every CDR3 protein. The table includes about 1.4 million distinct CDR3 sequences, almost 60% detected once. Study-level points and caveats: Per million T cells, TCR beta diversity dropped about linearly as age rose.

The specimen sequenced was blood. The clonotype comes from a man aged 18 to 30 in good health. This sequence joins TRBV20-1 and TRBJ2-3, with D unclear. The CDR3: CSVREGRLWGGTQYF. The CDR3 bases are TGCAGTGTTAGAGAAGGCCGGTTATGGGGTGGTACGCAGTATTTT.